This passage covers 18 T cell receptor beta chains from one sample sequenced in a study of shared clonotypes between healthy human individuals. The data were produced by immunoSEQ multiplex PCR, yet TCRdb's version contains in-frame clones alone and is incomplete. The profile shows 780,000 or so clones, just under 75% of them singletons. The source material was memory CD4+ T cells sorted from blood. Subset denoted: CD45RA-negative fraction. The receptors were sampled from a woman in her thirties in good health.

This chain links TRBV9 with TRBJ2-3; possible D gene TRBD2, 5 bases. CDR3 length: 19 amino acids. V was cut by 3 bases and J by 4 bases, with 27 bases left in between. CDR1 and CDR2 from the germline V gene are SGDLS and YYNGEE. The CDR3 DNA reads as TGTGCCAGCAGCGCGTCCAGAGGGTGGGGTGGGAATTTGGCAGATACGCAGTATTTT. Its translation is CASSASRGWGGNLADTQYF.

This clone was detected once. The chain links TRBV6-1 to TRBJ1-5; D possibly corresponds to TRBD1 (5 bases). This CDR3 is 15 amino acids long. From germline, CDR1 is MNHNS and CDR2 SASEGT. Trimming took 2 bases from V and 7 from J, leaving 15 bases between them. The CDR3 DNA is TGTGCCAGCAGTGAATGGGGCCAGGGCGACCAGCCCCAGCATTTT. Protein sequence: CASSEWGQGDQPQHF.

The chain employs TRBV10-3 and TRBJ2-7; TRBD1 matches at 11 bases. The J segment lost 4 bases and the V segment lost 2 bases, leaving 7 bases of the junction unmatched. CDR1 is ENHRY and CDR2 is SYGVKD in the germline V gene. The CDR3 loop spans 16 amino acids. The CDR3 here is CAISEVGQGASYEQYF. DNA for the CDR3: TGTGCCATCAGTGAGGTTGGACAGGGGGCCTCGTACGAGCAGTACTTC.

This clone appeared once. The chain has TRBV19 and TRBJ1-1; D is undetermined. Germline values: CDR1 LNHDA, CDR2 SQIVND (reference sequence). The CDR3 is made up of 12 amino acids. V dropped 4 bases and J dropped 5 bases, with 8 bases sitting between them. DNA for the CDR3: TGTGCCAGTAGTAGTCTCGGAACTGAAGCTTTCTTT. Amino acid sequence: CASSSLGTEAFF.

This clone was recorded once. Other nucleotide sequences from this sample produce the same CDR3. V and J are TRBV5-4 and TRBJ2-1; possible D gene TRBD1, 6 bases. CDR3 length: 13 amino acids. Germline V CDR1 and CDR2: SGHNT, YYREEE (reference sequence). V dropped 4 bases and J dropped 6 bases, with 11 bases sitting between them. CDR3 bases: TGTGCCAGCAGCCGGAAAGGGGGCAATGAGCAGTTCTTC. Protein sequence: CASSRKGGNEQFF.

This chain joins TRBV6-1 and TRBJ1-2; unclear D gene. The CDR3 sequence is 9 residues long. V shed 10 bases and J shed 8 bases, with 8 bases lying between them. Germline loops: CDR1 MNHNS, CDR2 SASEGT. The CDR3 region is CATGLGYTF. CDR3 DNA sequence: TGTGCCACGGGGTTGGGCTACACCTTC.

The chain recombines TRBV2 with TRBJ2-7; D is perhaps TRBD2 (6 bases). V lost 6 bases to trimming and J lost 6 bases, with 21 bases between them. From germline, CDR1 is SNHLY and CDR2 FYNNEI. The CDR3 totals 15 residues. CDR3 residues: CASRATGTFLIEQYF. As DNA, the CDR3 is TGTGCCAGCAGGGCGACCGGGACTTTCCTCATCGAGCAGTACTTC.

The V and J genes are TRBV18 and TRBJ2-7; 8 bases are a match to TRBD1. The germline V gene encodes CDR1 KGHSH and CDR2 LQKENI. The CDR3 runs to 18 residues. The J segment lost 7 bases and the V segment lost 1 base, leaving 18 bases of the junction unmatched. This CDR3 is CASSPLAGSGQGAREQYF. CDR3 nucleotides: TGTGCCAGCTCACCACTGGCGGGCAGTGGGCAGGGGGCGCGGGAGCAGTACTTC.

Notes on this clone: A read error may explain this, as a much larger clone is one base away. Other DNA sequences within the sample encode an identical CDR3. The chain joins TRBV7-2 to TRBJ2-5, with TRBD1 matching over 7 bases. Germline CDR1 reads SGHTA; CDR2 reads FQGNSA. With 3 bases clipped from V and 2 bases from J, the junction kept 0 bases outside the gene matches. The CDR3 is 13 amino acids. CDR3 sequence (DNA): TGTGCCAGCAGCTTGGGACAGCAAGAGACCCAGTACTTC. The encoded protein is CASSLGQQETQYF. Filled out from reference TRBV7-2 and TRBJ2-5, the complete variable domain reads GAGVSQSPSNKVTEKGKDVELRCDPISGHTALYWYRQSLGQGLEFLIYFQGNSAPDKSGLPSDRFSAERTGGSVSTLTIQRTQQEDSAVYLCASSLGQQETQYFGPGTRLLVL.

Note on this clone: This sample includes further DNA sequences coding for the same CDR3. The chain joins TRBV7-2 to TRBJ2-7, with TRBD1 as a possible D gene (5 bases). From germline, CDR1 is SGHTA and CDR2 FQGNSA. CDR3 length: 12 amino acids. The V end was cut by 4 bases, the J end by 3 bases, with 7 bases between. In nucleotides, the CDR3 is TGTGCCAGCAGCTCCCAGGGCTACGAGCAGTACTTC. Translation gives CASSSQGYEQYF.

In this sample, this clone turned up a few times. This chain uses TRBV4-1 with TRBJ2-7; TRBD2 matches at 8 bases. V trimming: 4 bases; J trimming: 3 bases; junction bases outside the gene matches: 11. The CDR3 runs 16 residues. Germline values: CDR1 MGHRA, CDR2 YSYEKL. The CDR3 reads CASSPRGSGGSYEQYF. DNA for the CDR3: TGCGCCAGCAGCCCCCGAGGGAGCGGGGGTAGCTACGAGCAGTACTTC.

The V call is TRBV5-8, the J call TRBJ1-3; 9 nucleotides match TRBD1. Trimming cost V 4 bases and J 0 bases; bases outside gene matches: 8. Per the germline V gene, CDR1 is SGHTS and CDR2 is YDEGEE. This CDR3 comprises 17 residues. The CDR3 spells CASSVTGGDPSGNTIYF. The CDR3 coding sequence is TGTGCCAGCAGCGTCACAGGGGGCGACCCCTCTGGAAACACCATATATTTT.

Comments on this clone: Other DNA variants within this sample encode the same CDR3. This chain links TRBV5-1 with TRBJ2-1; D unclear. Germline CDR1 SGHRS, CDR2 YFSETQ. This CDR3 is built from 15 residues. Deletions cut 0 bases from V and 0 bases from J, with 7 bases between. The CDR3 loop is CASSLDASSYNEQFF. Written as DNA, the CDR3 is TGCGCCAGCAGCTTGGACGCCTCCTCCTACAATGAGCAGTTCTTC.

At least ten counts were recorded for this clone. J is TRBJ2-6 and V is TRBV11-1; TRBD1 matches 9 bases. The CDR3 runs to 17 residues. The germline gives CDR1 SGHAT, CDR2 FQDESV (reference sequence). Trimming cost V 5 bases and J 4 bases; bases outside gene matches: 9. The CDR3 region has the DNA TGTGCCAGCAGCGGGGTAGGACAGGGGAACGGGGCCAACGTCCTGACTTTC. Encoded protein: CASSGVGQGNGANVLTF.

This clone was recorded once. This chain joins TRBV18 and TRBJ1-4, with D possibly matching TRBD1 (6 bases). Trimming took off 6 bases at V and 5 bases at J, with 16 bases between the two ends. Germline V gene lookup returns CDR1 KGHSH and CDR2 LQKENI. This CDR3 has 15 amino acids. The CDR3 nucleotides are TGTGCCAGCTCGGGCAACCGGGGGGCGAATGAAAAACTGTTTTTT. Translated: CASSGNRGANEKLFF.

The rearrangement uses TRBV19 and TRBJ1-2; TRBD1 matches at 7 bases. The J segment lost 3 bases and the V segment lost 6 bases, leaving 10 bases of the junction unmatched. The CDR3 is 15 residues long. Germline loops: CDR1 LNHDA, CDR2 SQIVND (reference sequence). This CDR3 reads CASRDRSLQDYGYTF. CDR3 nucleotide sequence: TGTGCCAGTAGGGACAGGTCCCTGCAGGACTATGGCTACACCTTC.

J is TRBJ2-1 and V is TRBV5-1, with a tentative D call TRBD1 (6 bases). The V and J ends lost 4 bases and 0 bases respectively, with 11 bases between them. This CDR3 is built from 15 residues. Germline loops: CDR1 SGHRS, CDR2 YFSETQ. DNA of the CDR3: TGCGCCAGCAGCAAAGCGGACAGCTCCTACAATGAGCAGTTCTTC. Translation: CASSKADSSYNEQFF.

This sequence joins TRBV15 and TRBJ2-7; D is possibly TRBD1 (6 bases). CDR3 length: 13 residues. Germline V CDR1 and CDR2: LNHNV, YYDKDF (reference sequence). Trimming stripped 2 bases from V and 5 bases from J, with 10 bases between. CDR3 amino acids: CATSRTQGNEQYF. CDR3 nucleotide sequence: TGTGCCACCAGCAGAACCCAGGGGAACGAGCAGTACTTC.